This T cell receptor beta chain comes out of a study of T cell repertoires in cytomegalovirus infection. A word on this clonotype: Its antigen is currently unknown.

The V gene lost 3 bases and the J gene lost 4 bases, with 12 bases spanning the gap. Per germline, CDR1 SGHNT and CDR2 YYREEE (reference sequence). The CDR3 is made up of 14 amino acids. TCRdb recomputed calls from the reads with MiXCR, one row per CDR3 protein. This sample has roughly 100,000 distinct CDR3 sequences, with roughly 39% found just once. This TCR came from a human donor in good health (CMV status not recorded). Some clones in this sample may be carry-over from other donors' samples. The V gene is TRBV5-4, the J gene TRBJ2-3; D gene uncertain. This specimen consisted of CD8+ T cells from cultured PBMCs, obtained from culture after CMV antigen stimulation. The CDR3: CASSSERGSDTQYF. CDR3 DNA sequence: TGTGCCAGCAGCTCGGAGCGAGGTTCAGATACGCAGTATTTT.